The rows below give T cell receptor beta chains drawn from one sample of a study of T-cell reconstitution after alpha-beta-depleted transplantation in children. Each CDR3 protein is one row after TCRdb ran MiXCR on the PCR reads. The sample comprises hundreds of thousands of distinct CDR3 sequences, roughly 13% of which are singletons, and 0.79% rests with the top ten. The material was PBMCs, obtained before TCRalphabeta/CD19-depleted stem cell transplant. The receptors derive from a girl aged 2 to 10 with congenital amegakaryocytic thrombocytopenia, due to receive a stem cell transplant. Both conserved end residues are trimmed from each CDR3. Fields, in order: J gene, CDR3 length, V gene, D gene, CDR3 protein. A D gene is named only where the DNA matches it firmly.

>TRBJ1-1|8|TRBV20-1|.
SAGEPEAF
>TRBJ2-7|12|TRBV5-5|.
ASSSQLSSYEQY
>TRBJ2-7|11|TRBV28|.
ASYKTGSYEQY
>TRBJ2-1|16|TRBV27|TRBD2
ASSLRNQREWGYNEQF
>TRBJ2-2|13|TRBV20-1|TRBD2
SASGTSGRFGELF
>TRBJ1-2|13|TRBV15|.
ATSRDSAGNYGYT
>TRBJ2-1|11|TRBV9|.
ASSGGLEREQF
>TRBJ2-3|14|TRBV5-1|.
ASSLKTGTTSDTQY
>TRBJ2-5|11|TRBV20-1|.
SATSPNQETQY
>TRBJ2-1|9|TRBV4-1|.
ASRERVEQF
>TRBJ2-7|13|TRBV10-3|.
AISARRDAYLRQY
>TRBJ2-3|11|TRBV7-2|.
ASSFFGEDTQY
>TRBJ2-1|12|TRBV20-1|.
SARQISAYNEQF
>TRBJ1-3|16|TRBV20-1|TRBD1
SAHPPGQGYLSGNTIY
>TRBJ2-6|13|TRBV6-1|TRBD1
ASSETGYGANVLT
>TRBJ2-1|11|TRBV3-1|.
ASSQDYIVEQF
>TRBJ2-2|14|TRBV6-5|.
ASSYGVNPGTGELF